The 14 T cell receptor beta chains in this list originate from one sample, sequenced in a study of blood T cells in healthy people across ages. With a J-beta primer mix and a sample-barcoded 5' primer, a second PCR ran about 6 to 11 cycles. TCRdb reprocessed the 5' RACE reads via MiXCR and lists one record per CDR3 protein. Counted here are 1.8 million or so distinct CDR3 sequences, approximately 39% occurring once; the ten biggest clones make up roughly 23%. Sequenced input: blood. The receptors shown here come from a human donor in good health.

The chain joins TRBV24-1 to TRBJ1-1; no definite D call. Germline loops: CDR1 KGHDR, CDR2 SFDVKD. The CDR3 contains 11 residues. Trimming removed 9 bases from V and 3 bases from J, with 7 bases in between. CDR3 sequence (DNA): TGTGCCACCCAAGGAGACACTGAAGCTTTCTTT. Its translation: CATQGDTEAFF.

This clonotype was seen a handful of times. The chain links TRBV4-2 to TRBJ2-7; TRBD1 is a possible D gene (6 bases). With 6 bases removed from V and 2 bases from J, the gap between germline ends came to 17 bases. The CDR3 is 15 residues long. Germline V CDR1 and CDR2: LGHNA, YNFKEQ. CDR3 in amino acids: CASSETTGQPYEQYF. The CDR3 DNA is TGTGCCAGCAGTGAGACGACAGGCCAGCCCTACGAGCAGTACTTC.

This clonotype came up a few times. J is TRBJ2-1 and V is TRBV7-9; 7 nucleotides align to TRBD1. J lost 13 bases, V lost 5 bases, and 8 bases had no gene match. This CDR3 has 12 residues. Germline loops: CDR1 SEHNR, CDR2 FQNEAQ (reference sequence). CDR3 sequence: CASSRDRDNQFF. CDR3 DNA: TGTGCCAGCAGCAGAGACAGGGATAATCAGTTCTTC.

This clonotype appeared a few times. This sequence joins TRBV10-3 and TRBJ2-7; D is unresolved. This CDR3 has 14 residues. CDR1 is ENHRY and CDR2 is SYGVKD in the germline V gene. Trimming pared 6 bases from V and 2 bases from J, leaving 14 bases between. CDR3 DNA sequence: TGTGCCATCAGCCAACAGCGTGGTGCCTACGAGCAGTACTTC. Translation gives CAISQQRGAYEQYF.

The genes are TRBV27 and TRBJ2-7; D unclear. In germline, CDR1 is MNHEY, CDR2 SMNVEV (reference sequence). This CDR3 region has 13 residues. Between the trimmed V and J ends, which lost 4 bases and 3 bases, there was a span of 10 bases. The CDR3 nucleotides are TGTGCCAGCAGTTATAGGGCTAACTACGAGCAGTACTTC. Translated, it gives CASSYRANYEQYF.

The chain combines TRBV6-2 or TRBV6-3 with TRBJ2-1; a possible D gene is TRBD2 (6 bases). Trimming cost V 5 bases and J 5 bases, with 16 bases left between them. CDR1 and CDR2 from the germline V gene are MNHEY and SVGEGT. The CDR3 sequence is 15 residues long. The chain's CDR3 is CASSPPRGINNEQFF. The CDR3 bases are TGTGCCAGCAGTCCCCCGCGGGGCATAAACAATGAGCAGTTCTTC.

This clonotype occurred many times. This sequence joins TRBV29-1 and TRBJ2-5; D uncertain. Looked up from germline, CDR1 is SQVTM and CDR2 is ANQGSEA. The CDR3 contains 11 residues. V was shortened by 3 bases and J by 1 base, with 3 bases between the two germline ends. Written as DNA, the CDR3 is TGCAGCGTTGACACCCAAGAGACCCAGTACTTC. It encodes CSVDTQETQYF.

This clonotype was picked up a small number of times. The chain joins TRBV6-2 or TRBV6-3 to TRBJ2-5; 13 nucleotides agree with TRBD2. CDR3 length: 21 amino acids. CDR1 is MNHEY and CDR2 is SVGEGT in the germline V gene. Trimming at V came to 2 bases and at J to 0 bases, leaving 15 bases not matched to a gene. As DNA, the CDR3 is TGTGCCAGCAGTTACCCCTCCCGACTAGCGGGGGGCTCTTTGTACCAAGAGACCCAGTACTTC. Translation gives CASSYPSRLAGGSLYQETQYF.

This clonotype has a handful of counts. The genes are TRBV5-1 and TRBJ2-1; D is unclear. V lost 1 base, J lost 4 bases, and 9 bases lay in between. The CDR3 is 14 amino acids. The germline gives CDR1 SGHRS, CDR2 YFSETQ. The CDR3 nucleotides read TGCGCCAGCAGCTTGATGCTGGGTTACAATGAGCAGTTCTTC. Its protein is CASSLMLGYNEQFF.

The chain recombines TRBV20-1 with TRBJ2-5, with D hard to call. Per germline, CDR1 DFQATT and CDR2 SNEGSKA (reference sequence). This CDR3 has 14 amino acids. Trimming removed 0 bases from V and 2 bases from J, with 10 bases in between. CDR3: CSARDLYRQETQYF. CDR3 sequence (DNA): TGCAGTGCTAGAGATCTTTATAGACAAGAGACCCAGTACTTC.

The V gene is TRBV4-1, the J gene TRBJ2-2; 9 bases align to TRBD2. The length of the CDR3 is 16 residues. CDR1 and CDR2 (germline): MGHRA, YSYEKL. V shed 4 bases and J 3 bases; nucleotides not matched to a gene: 6. The chain's CDR3 is CASSLSGLAHTGELFF. The CDR3, as DNA: TGCGCCAGCAGCCTATCGGGACTAGCTCACACCGGGGAGCTGTTTTTT.

Only a few counts were recorded for this clonotype. The rearrangement links TRBV29-1 to TRBJ2-4, with 8 nucleotides matching TRBD1. Germline V gene data show CDR1 as SQVTM and CDR2 as ANQGSEA. V lost 4 bases, J lost 0 bases, and 5 bases stayed unmatched. The CDR3 is made up of 15 amino acids. This CDR3 reads CSVGGQELAKNIQYF. The CDR3 nucleotides are TGCAGCGTTGGGGGACAGGAACTAGCCAAAAACATTCAGTACTTC.

The chain joins TRBV4-2 to TRBJ1-6; D gene ambiguous. The CDR3 is made up of 16 amino acids. Germline V lookup: CDR1 LGHNA, CDR2 YNFKEQ. V was shortened by 0 bases and J by 6 bases, with 12 bases between the two germline ends. This chain's CDR3 is CASSQDLPGFNSPLHF. The CDR3 nucleotides are TGTGCCAGCAGCCAAGATCTACCCGGTTTTAATTCACCCCTCCACTTT.

This sequence joins TRBV10-3 and TRBJ2-5; D remains unclear. Germline V lookup: CDR1 ENHRY, CDR2 SYGVKD. The CDR3 has 13 amino acids. V lost 10 bases to trimming and J lost 5 bases, with 17 bases between them. The CDR3 region has the DNA TGTGCCACCAGCGATTATATCAGGGAGACCCAGTACTTC. Translated: CATSDYIRETQYF.